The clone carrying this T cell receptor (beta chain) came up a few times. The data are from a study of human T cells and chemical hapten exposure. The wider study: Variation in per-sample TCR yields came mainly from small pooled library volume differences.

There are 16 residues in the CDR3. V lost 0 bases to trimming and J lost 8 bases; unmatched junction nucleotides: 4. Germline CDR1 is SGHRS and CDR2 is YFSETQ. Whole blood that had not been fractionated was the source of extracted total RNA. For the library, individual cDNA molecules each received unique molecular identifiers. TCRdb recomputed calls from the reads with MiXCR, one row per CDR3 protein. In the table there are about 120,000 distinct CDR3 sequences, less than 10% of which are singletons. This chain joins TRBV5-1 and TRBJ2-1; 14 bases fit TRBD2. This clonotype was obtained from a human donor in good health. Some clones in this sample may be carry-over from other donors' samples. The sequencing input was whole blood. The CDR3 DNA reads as TGCGCCAGCAGCTTGGGGGGACTAGCGGGAGTTCATGAGCAGTTCTTC. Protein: CASSLGGLAGVHEQFF.